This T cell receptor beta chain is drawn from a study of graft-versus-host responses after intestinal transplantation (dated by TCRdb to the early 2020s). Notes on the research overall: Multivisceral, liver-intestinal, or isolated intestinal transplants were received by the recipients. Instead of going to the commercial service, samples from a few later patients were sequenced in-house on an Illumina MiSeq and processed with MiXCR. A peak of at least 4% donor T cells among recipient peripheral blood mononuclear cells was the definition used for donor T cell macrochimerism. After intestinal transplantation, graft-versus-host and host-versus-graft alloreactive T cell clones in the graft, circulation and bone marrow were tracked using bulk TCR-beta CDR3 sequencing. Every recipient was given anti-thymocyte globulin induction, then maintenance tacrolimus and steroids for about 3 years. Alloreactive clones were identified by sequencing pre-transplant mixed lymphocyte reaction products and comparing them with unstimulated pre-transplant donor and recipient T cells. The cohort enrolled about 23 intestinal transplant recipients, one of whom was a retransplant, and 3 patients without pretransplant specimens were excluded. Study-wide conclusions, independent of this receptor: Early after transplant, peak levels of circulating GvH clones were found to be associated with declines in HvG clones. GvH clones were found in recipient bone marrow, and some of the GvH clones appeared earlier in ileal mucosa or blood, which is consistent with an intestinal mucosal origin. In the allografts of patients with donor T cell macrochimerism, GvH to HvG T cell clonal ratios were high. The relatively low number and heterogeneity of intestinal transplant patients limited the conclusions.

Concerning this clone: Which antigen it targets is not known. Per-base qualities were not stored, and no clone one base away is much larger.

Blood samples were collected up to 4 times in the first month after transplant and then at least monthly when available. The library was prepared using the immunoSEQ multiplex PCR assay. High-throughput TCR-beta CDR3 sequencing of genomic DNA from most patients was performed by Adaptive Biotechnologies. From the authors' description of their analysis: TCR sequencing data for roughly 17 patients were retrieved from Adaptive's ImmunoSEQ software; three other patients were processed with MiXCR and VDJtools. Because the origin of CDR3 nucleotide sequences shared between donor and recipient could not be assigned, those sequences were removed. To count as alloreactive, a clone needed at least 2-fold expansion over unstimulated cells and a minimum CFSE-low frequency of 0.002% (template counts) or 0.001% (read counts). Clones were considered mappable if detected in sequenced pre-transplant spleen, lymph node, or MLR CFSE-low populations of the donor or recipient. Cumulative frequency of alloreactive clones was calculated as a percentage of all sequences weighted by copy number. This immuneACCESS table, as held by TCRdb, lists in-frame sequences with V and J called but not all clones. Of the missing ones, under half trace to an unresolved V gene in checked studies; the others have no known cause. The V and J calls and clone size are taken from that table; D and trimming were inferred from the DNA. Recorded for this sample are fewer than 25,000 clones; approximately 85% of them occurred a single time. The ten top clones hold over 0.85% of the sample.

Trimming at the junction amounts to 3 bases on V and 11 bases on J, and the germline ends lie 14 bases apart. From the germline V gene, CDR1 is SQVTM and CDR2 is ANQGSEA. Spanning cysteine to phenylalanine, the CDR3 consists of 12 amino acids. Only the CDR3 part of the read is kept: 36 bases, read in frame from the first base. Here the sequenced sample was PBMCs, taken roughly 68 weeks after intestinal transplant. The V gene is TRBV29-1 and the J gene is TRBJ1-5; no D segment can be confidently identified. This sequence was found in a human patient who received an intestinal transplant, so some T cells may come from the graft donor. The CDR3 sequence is CSVEQERRAQHF. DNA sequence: TGCAGCGTTGAGCAGGAGCGTAGAGCCCAGCATTTT.